The 13 T cell receptor beta chains below all came from one sample that was sequenced in a study of Graves' ophthalmopathy and Graves' hyperthyroidism. Amplifying from RNA transcripts, the study obtained TCR beta CDR3 regions. The authors performed first-round RT-PCR with HTBI primers and then a second-round multiplex PCR. Each CDR3 protein gets one entry after TCRdb re-called the multiplex PCR reads with MiXCR. The sample contains about 400,000 distinct CDR3 sequences, around 19% of which appear only once. The sequenced sample was peripheral blood. Receptors were obtained from a woman aged 18-29 years with Graves' ophthalmopathy.

At least ten counts were recorded for this clonotype. The V and J genes are TRBV5-1 and TRBJ1-1; no clear D gene. V dropped 4 bases and J dropped 6 bases, with 7 bases sitting between them. The CDR3 has 11 amino acids. From germline, CDR1 is SGHRS and CDR2 YFSETQ. The CDR3 nucleotides read TGCGCCAGCAGCGGGGTCTCTGAAGCTTTCTTT. Translation: CASSGVSEAFF.

This clonotype was seen repeatedly, ten times or more. The chain carries TRBV18 and TRBJ2-7; D might be TRBD1 or TRBD2, each matching 5 bases. The CDR3 runs 14 residues. In germline, CDR1 is KGHSH, CDR2 LQKENI. V lost 1 base and J lost 1, with 8 bases in between. The CDR3 loop is CASSPLGESYEQYF. The CDR3 coding sequence is TGTGCCAGCTCACCACTGGGGGAATCCTACGAGCAGTACTTC.

The gene calls are TRBV20-1 and TRBJ2-7, with D possibly called TRBD1 or TRBD2 (5 bases each). The CDR3 runs to 14 residues. Per germline, CDR1 DFQATT and CDR2 SNEGSKA (reference sequence). Between the trimmed V and J ends, which lost 0 bases and 0 bases, there was a span of 9 bases. The DNA for the CDR3 is TGCAGTGCTAGAGATAGGGACGGCTCCTACGAGCAGTACTTC. Translation: CSARDRDGSYEQYF.

The chain combines TRBV11-1 with TRBJ2-2, with D perhaps matching TRBD1 or TRBD2 (5 bases each). Germline CDR1 is SGHAT and CDR2 is FQDESV (reference sequence). V gave up 6 bases and J gave up 0 bases, with 11 bases separating them. The CDR3 consists of 15 residues. The CDR3 region has the DNA TGTGCCAGCAGGCCGGGGCACTCGAACACCGGGGAGCTGTTTTTT. This sequence encodes CASRPGHSNTGELFF.

This clonotype has ten or more counts. The V gene is TRBV6-2 or TRBV6-3, the J gene TRBJ2-7; 9 bases are a match to TRBD2. The germline V gene encodes CDR1 MNHEY and CDR2 SVGEGT. This CDR3 is 15 amino acids long. V gave up 4 bases and J gave up 2 bases; unmatched junction bases: 6. CDR3 in amino acids: CASSFRIAGAYEQYF. As DNA, the CDR3 is TGTGCCAGCAGTTTCCGGATAGCGGGAGCCTACGAGCAGTACTTC.

The chain uses TRBV2 and TRBJ1-3; no firm D call. Germline V gene lookup returns CDR1 SNHLY and CDR2 FYNNEI. The CDR3 runs to 14 residues. V was shortened by 8 bases and J by 0 bases, with 11 bases between the two germline ends. In DNA form, the CDR3 reads TGTGCCAGCTGCCCATTGAGCTCTGGAAACACCATATATTTT. It codes for CASCPLSSGNTIYF.

This chain joins TRBV28 and TRBJ1-1, with D possibly TRBD1 on 6 matching bases. Germline V CDR1 and CDR2: MDHEN, SYDVKM. With 7 bases removed from V and 4 bases from J, the gap between germline ends came to 19 bases. This CDR3 contains 15 residues. DNA for the CDR3: TGTGCCAGCATAAGAGGCAGGGGCGGGAGCACTGAAGCTTTCTTT. It encodes CASIRGRGGSTEAFF.

This clonotype was picked up many times. The chain couples TRBV30 to TRBJ2-7; D is uncertain. Trimming pared 3 bases from V and 6 bases from J, leaving 9 bases between. The germline V gene encodes CDR1 GTSNPN and CDR2 SVGIG (reference sequence). The CDR3 contains 11 residues. The CDR3 here is CAWSTAVEQYF. The CDR3 bases are TGTGCCTGGAGCACTGCGGTCGAGCAGTACTTC.

This clonotype was observed at least ten times. The chain combines TRBV28 with TRBJ2-4, with D perhaps matching TRBD2 (6 bases). The CDR3 contains 15 residues. V was cut by 2 bases and J by 9 bases, with 17 bases left in between. In germline, CDR1 is MDHEN, CDR2 SYDVKM. The CDR3 coding sequence is TGTGCCAGCAGTTTAGGAGGGGCCAGAACGAGCATTCAGTACTTC. Translating it yields CASSLGGARTSIQYF.

V usage is TRBV10-2 and J usage is TRBJ2-7; no clear D. Deletions cut 3 bases from V and 3 bases from J, with 9 bases between. The CDR3 length is 13 residues. Per germline, CDR1 WSHSY and CDR2 SAAADI. CDR3 amino acids: CASSEGQHYEQYF. CDR3 DNA sequence: TGCGCCAGCAGTGAAGGCCAGCACTACGAGCAGTACTTC.

This clonotype appeared many times. The J gene is TRBJ1-5, the V gene TRBV20-1, with a weak D call TRBD1 (5 bases). Germline V gives CDR1 DFQATT, CDR2 SNEGSKA (reference sequence). The V gene lost 6 bases and the J gene lost 4 bases, with 10 bases spanning the gap. The CDR3 runs to 12 residues. CDR3 loop: CSAWGVNQPQHF. CDR3 sequence (DNA): TGCAGTGCCTGGGGGGTGAATCAGCCCCAGCATTTT.

This clonotype was counted many times. The chain joins TRBV6-5 to TRBJ2-7; perhaps TRBD2 as D (6 bases). The CDR3 contains 15 residues. V was shortened by 8 bases and J by 2 bases, with 19 bases between the two germline ends. Germline V gene sequence: CDR1 MNHEY, CDR2 SVGAGI. The CDR3 nucleotides are TGTGCCAGCCTAACCCGATCTAGCGCGACCTACGAGCAGTACTTC. It specifies CASLTRSSATYEQYF.

In this sample, this clonotype turned up many times. The rearrangement uses TRBV28 and TRBJ1-2; D ambiguous. The CDR3 sequence is 13 residues long. The V gene's germline CDR1 is MDHEN and CDR2 SYDVKM. V dropped 6 bases and J dropped 4 bases, with 12 bases sitting between them. CDR3 loop: CASSIHTAYGYTF. The CDR3 DNA is TGTGCCAGCAGCATACATACCGCCTATGGCTACACCTTC.